This T cell receptor beta chain was sequenced during a study of cytomegalovirus exposure and HLA in healthy donors. About the research overall: Assignment to the Caucasian-associated ancestry cluster applied to 81% of the 300 to 500 genotyped donors.

About this clone: What it binds is not known.

Trimming removed 0 bases from V and 2 bases from J, with 9 bases in between. The CDR3 runs 14 residues. Germline-derived CDR1 and CDR2 are SGHRS and YFSETQ. Findings of the study overall: CMV serostatus was the only immune exposure information that was available. It was in a later analysis that TCR association rates were seen to vary by HLA locus, highest for DRB1 and lowest for HLA-C. V segments that were indistinguishable, TRBV6-2 and TRBV6-3 among them, were omitted from analysis.

Primers for the PCR totalled 60 Vbeta and 13 Jbeta. Assay used: immunoSEQ multiplex PCR; TCRdb lists only in-frame clones, some missing. The table shows approximately 170,000 clones, with 85% occurring only once. The V call is TRBV5-1, the J call TRBJ2-7; possibly TRBD2 for D (6 bases). The TCR comes from a boy aged 2 to 10 in good health and CMV-seronegative. The sample comprised PBMCs. The DNA of the CDR3 is TGCGCCAGCAGCTTGGTAGGCGGGACCTACGAGCAGTACTTC. Translating gives CASSLVGGTYEQYF.